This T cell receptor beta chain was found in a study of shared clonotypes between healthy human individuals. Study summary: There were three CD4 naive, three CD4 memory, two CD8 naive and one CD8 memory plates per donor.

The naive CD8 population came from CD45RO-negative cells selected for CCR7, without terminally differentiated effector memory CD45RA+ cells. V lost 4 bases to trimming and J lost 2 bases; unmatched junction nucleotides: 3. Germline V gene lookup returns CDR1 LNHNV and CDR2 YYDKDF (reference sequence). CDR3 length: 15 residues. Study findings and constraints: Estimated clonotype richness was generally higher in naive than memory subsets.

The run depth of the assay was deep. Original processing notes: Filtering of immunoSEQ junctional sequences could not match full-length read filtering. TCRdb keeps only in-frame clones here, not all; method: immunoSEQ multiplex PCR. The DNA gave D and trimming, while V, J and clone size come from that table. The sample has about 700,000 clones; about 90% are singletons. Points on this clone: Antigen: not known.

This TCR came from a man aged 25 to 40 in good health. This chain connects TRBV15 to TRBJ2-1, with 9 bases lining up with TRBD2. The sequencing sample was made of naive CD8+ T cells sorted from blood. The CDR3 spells CATSIRTSAYNEQFF. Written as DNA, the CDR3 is TGTGCCACCAGCATCAGGACTAGCGCCTACAATGAGCAGTTCTTC.